This T cell receptor (beta chain) is from a study of shared clonotypes between healthy human individuals. Study-wide context: Two female and a few male donors aged 18 to 49 were enrolled.

Points from the study as a whole: Memory subsets had estimated richness that was generally smaller than that of naive subsets.

To note about this clone: Its antigen remains unidentified.

Deep-level settings were used for running the assay. The material for each subset, its genomic DNA, was split evenly across several immunoSEQ plates. Libraries were prepared by immunoSEQ multiplex PCR; TCRdb keeps only in-frame clonotypes and omits some of them. Of about 1,500,000 clones detected, roughly 96% appear once; the ten largest clones hold approximately 1.2%. This CDR3 contains 15 residues. The source material was naive CD4+ T cells sorted from blood. The sample's subset: CD45RA+ positively selected. This TCR came from a man aged 25-45 years in good health. The chain has TRBV21-1 and TRBJ2-7; the D call of TRBD1 is as the table states it, not checked on the DNA. TRBV21-1 is given as a pseudogene. The CDR3 is CASSKDRDISYEQYF. The DNA of the CDR3 is TGTGCCAGCAGCAAAGATCGAGACATCTCCTACGAGCAGTACTTC.